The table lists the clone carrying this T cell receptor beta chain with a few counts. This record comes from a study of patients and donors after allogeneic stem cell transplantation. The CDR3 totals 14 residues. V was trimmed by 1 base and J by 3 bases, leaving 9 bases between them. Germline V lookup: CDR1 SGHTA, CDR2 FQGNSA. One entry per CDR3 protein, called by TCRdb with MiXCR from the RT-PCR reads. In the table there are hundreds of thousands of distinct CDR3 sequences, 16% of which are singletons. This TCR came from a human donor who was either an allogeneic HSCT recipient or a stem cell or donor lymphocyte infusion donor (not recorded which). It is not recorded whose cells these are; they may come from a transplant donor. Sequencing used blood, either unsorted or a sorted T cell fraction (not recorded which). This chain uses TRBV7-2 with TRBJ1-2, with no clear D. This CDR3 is CASSLEIGHYGYTF. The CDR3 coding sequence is TGTGCCAGCAGCTTAGAGATAGGACACTATGGCTACACCTTC.